This TCR beta chain was sequenced for a study of T-cell reconstitution after alpha-beta-depleted transplantation in children. V lost 11 bases, J lost 2 bases, and 15 bases stayed unmatched. There are 16 residues in the CDR3. Germline V gene lookup returns CDR1 MNHEY and CDR2 SVGEGT. This clonotype appeared many times. Using unique molecular identifiers, the investigators prepared the TCRbeta library. TCRdb called the PCR reads again in MiXCR, with one record for every CDR3 protein. The sample has hundreds of thousands of distinct CDR3 sequences, around 13% seen once. The sequenced sample was PBMCs from the stem cell graft donor, obtained from the stem cell graft. This clonotype originated in a human donor who donated a stem cell graft to a child with combined immunodeficiency. The chain employs TRBV6-2 or TRBV6-3 and TRBJ2-1, with 7 positions matching TRBD1. In DNA form, the CDR3 reads TGTGCCGGCCAAAAACGAGGGGGCGGCGCCTACAATGAGCAGTTCTTC. This translates into CAGQKRGGGAYNEQFF.